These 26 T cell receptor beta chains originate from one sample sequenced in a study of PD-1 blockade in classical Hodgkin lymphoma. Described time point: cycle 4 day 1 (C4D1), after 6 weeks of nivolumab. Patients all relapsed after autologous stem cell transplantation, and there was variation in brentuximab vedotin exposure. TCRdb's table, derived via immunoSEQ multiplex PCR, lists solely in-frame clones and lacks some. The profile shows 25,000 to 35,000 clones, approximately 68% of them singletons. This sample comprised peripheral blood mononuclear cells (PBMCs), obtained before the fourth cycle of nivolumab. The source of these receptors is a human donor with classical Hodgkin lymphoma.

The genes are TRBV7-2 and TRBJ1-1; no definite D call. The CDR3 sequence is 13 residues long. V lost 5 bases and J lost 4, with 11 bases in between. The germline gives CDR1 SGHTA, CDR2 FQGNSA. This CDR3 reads CASSRNAVTEAFF. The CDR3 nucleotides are TGTGCCAGCAGCCGAAACGCGGTCACTGAAGCTTTCTTT.

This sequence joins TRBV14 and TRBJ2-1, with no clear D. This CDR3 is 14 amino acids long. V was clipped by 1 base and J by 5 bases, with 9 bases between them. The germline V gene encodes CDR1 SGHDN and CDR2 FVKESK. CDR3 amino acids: CASSQGRPHNEQFF. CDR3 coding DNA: TGTGCCAGCAGCCAAGGCCGCCCCCACAATGAGCAGTTCTTC.

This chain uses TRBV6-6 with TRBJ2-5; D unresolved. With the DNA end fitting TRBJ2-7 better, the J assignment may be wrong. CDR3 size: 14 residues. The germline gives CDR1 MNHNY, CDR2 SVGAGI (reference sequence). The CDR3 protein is CASSYGRKPYEQYF. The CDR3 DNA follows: TGTGCCAGCAGTTACGGCAGAAAGCCGTACGAGCAGTACTTC.

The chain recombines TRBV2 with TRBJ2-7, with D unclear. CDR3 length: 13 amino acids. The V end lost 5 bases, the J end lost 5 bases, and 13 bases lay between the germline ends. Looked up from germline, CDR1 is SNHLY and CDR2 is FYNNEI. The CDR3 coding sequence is TGTGCCAGCAGTATCATTCAGGCAAACGAGCAGTACTTC. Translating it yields CASSIIQANEQYF.

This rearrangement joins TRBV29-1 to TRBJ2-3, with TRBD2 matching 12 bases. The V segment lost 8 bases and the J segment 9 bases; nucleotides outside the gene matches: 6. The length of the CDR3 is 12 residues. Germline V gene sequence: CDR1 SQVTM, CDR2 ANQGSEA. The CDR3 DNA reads TGCAGCAGACTAGCGGGAGATCACACGCAGTATTTT. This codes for CSRLAGDHTQYF.

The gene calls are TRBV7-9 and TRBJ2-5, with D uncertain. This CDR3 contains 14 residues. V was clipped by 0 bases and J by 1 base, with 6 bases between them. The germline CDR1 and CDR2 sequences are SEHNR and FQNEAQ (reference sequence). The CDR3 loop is CASSLAQLQETQYF. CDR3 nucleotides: TGTGCCAGCAGCTTAGCACAGCTCCAAGAGACCCAGTACTTC. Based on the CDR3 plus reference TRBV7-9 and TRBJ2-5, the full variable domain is DTGVSQNPRHKITKRGQNVTFRCDPISEHNRLYWYRQTLGQGPEFLTYFQNEAQLEKSRLLSDRFSAERPKGSFSTLEIQRTEQGDSAMYLCASSLAQLQETQYFGPGTRLLVL.

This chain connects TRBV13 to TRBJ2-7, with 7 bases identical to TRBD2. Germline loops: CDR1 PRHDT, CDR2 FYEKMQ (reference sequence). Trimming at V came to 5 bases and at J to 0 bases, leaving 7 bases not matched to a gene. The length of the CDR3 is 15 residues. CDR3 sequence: CASSRRLAGSYEQYF. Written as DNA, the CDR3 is TGTGCCAGCAGCAGACGATTAGCGGGCTCCTACGAGCAGTACTTC. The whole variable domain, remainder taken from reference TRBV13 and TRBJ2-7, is AAGVIQSPRHLIKEKRETATLKCYPIPRHDTVYWYQQGPGQDPQFLISFYEKMQSDKGSIPDRFSAQQFSDYHSELNMSSLELGDSALYFCASSRRLAGSYEQYFGPGTRLTVT.

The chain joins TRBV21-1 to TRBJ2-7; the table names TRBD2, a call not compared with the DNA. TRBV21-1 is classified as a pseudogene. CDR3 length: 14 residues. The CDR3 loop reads CASRPMRSSYEQYF. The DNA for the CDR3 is TGTGCCAGCAGGCCTATGCGTAGCTCCTACGAGCAGTACTTC.

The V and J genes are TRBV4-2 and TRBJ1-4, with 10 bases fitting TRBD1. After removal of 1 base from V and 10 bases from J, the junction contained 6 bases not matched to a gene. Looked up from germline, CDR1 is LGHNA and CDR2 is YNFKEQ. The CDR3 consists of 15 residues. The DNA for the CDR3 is TGTGCCAGCAGCCAAGCCTGGACAGGGGGGGGAAAACTGTTTTTT. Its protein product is CASSQAWTGGGKLFF.

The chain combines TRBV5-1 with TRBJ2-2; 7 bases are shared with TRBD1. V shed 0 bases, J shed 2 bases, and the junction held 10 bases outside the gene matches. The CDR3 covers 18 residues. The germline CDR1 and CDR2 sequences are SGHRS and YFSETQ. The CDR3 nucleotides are TGCGCCAGCAGCTTGGCCGTGACAGGGATTCGCAACACCGGGGAGCTGTTTTTT. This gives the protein CASSLAVTGIRNTGELFF.

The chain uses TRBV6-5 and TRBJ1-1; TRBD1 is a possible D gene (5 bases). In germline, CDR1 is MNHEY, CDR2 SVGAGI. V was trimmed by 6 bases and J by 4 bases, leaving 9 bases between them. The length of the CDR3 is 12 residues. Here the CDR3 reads CASRTGGTEAFF. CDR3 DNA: TGTGCCAGCAGGACGGGGGGCACTGAAGCTTTCTTT.

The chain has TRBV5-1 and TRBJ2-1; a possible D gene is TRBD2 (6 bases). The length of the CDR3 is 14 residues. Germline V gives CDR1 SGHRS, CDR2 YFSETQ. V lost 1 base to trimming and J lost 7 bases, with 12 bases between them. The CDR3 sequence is CASSLYGGLNEQFF. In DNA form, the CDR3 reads TGCGCCAGCAGCTTGTATGGAGGGTTGAATGAGCAGTTCTTC.

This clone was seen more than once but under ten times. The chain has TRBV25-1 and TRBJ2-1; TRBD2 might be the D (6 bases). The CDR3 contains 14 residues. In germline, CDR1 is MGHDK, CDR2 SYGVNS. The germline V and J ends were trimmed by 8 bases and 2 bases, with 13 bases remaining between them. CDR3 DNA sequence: TGTGCCAGCGGTGGCGGGGTAACCTACAATGAGCAGTTCTTC. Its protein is CASGGGVTYNEQFF.

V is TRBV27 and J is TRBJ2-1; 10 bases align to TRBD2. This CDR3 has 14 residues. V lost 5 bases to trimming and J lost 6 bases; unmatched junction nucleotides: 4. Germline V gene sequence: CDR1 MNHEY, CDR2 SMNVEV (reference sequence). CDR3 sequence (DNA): TGTGCCAGCAGTATTTTAGCGGGAGGCAATGAGCAGTTCTTC. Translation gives CASSILAGGNEQFF.

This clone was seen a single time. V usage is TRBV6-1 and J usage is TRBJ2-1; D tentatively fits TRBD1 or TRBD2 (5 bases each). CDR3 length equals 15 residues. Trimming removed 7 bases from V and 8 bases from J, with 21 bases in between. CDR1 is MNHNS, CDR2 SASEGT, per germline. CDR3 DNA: TGTGCCAGCACGCGGAACCCGGGTGGGACGGATGAGCAGTTCTTC. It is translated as CASTRNPGGTDEQFF.

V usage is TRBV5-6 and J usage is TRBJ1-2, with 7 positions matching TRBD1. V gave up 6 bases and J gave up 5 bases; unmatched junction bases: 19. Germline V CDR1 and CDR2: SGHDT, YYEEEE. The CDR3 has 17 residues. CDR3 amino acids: CASTPLKERTGRYGYTF. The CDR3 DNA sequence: TGTGCCAGCACCCCTCTTAAGGAGCGGACAGGACGGTATGGCTACACCTTC. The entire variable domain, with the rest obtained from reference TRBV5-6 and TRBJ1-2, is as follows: DAGVTQSPTHLIKTRGQQVTLRCSPKSGHDTVSWYQQALGQGPQFIFQYYEEEERQRGNFPDRFSGHQFPNYSSELNVNALLLGDSALYLCASTPLKERTGRYGYTFGSGTRLTVV.

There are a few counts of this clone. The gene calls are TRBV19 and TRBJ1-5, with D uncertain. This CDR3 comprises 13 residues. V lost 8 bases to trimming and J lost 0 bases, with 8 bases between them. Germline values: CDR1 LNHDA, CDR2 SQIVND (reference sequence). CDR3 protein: CASGRNSNQPQHF. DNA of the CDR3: TGTGCCAGTGGAAGGAATAGCAATCAGCCCCAGCATTTT. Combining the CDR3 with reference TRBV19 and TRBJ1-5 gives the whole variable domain DGGITQSPKYLFRKEGQNVTLSCEQNLNHDAMYWYRQDPGQGLRLIYYSQIVNDFQKGDIAEGYSVSREKKESFPLTVTSAQKNPTAFYLCASGRNSNQPQHFGDGTRLSIL.

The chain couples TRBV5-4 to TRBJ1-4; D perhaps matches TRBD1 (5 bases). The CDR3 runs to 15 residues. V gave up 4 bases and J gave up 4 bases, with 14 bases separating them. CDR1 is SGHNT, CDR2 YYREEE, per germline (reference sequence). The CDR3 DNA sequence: TGTGCCAGCAGCCTGGGGCACCGCTATAATGAAAAACTGTTTTTT. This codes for CASSLGHRYNEKLFF.

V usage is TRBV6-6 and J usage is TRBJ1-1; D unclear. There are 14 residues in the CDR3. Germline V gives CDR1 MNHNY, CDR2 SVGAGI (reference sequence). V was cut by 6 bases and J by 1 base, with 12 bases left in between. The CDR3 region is CASRLERRNTEAFF. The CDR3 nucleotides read TGTGCCAGCAGGCTCGAAAGGAGGAACACTGAAGCTTTCTTT.

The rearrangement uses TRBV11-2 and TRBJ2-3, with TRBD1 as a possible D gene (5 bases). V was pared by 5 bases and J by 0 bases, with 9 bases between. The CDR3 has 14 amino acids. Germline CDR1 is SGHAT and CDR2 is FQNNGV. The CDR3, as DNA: TGTGCCAGCAGCAACAGGCCTAGCACAGATACGCAGTATTTT. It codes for CASSNRPSTDTQYF.

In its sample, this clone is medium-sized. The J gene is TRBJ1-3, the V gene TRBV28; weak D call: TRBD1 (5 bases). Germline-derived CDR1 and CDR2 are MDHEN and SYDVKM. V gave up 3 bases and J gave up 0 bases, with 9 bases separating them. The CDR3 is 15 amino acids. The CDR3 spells CASSLGRYSGNTIYF. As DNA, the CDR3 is TGTGCCAGCAGTTTGGGGCGGTACTCTGGAAACACCATATATTTT.

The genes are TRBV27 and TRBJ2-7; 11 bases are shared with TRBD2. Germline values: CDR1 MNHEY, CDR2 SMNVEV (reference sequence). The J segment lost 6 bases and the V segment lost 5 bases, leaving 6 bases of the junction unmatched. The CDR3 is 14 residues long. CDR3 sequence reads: CASSPGTSGLEQYF. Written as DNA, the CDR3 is TGTGCCAGCAGTCCCGGGACTAGCGGACTCGAGCAGTACTTC.

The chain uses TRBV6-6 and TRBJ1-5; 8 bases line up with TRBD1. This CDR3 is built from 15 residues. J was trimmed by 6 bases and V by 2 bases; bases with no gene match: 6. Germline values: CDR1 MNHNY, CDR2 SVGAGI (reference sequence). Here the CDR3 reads CASSYPTGDSQPQHF. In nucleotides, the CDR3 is TGTGCCAGCAGTTACCCGACAGGGGATAGTCAGCCCCAGCATTTT.

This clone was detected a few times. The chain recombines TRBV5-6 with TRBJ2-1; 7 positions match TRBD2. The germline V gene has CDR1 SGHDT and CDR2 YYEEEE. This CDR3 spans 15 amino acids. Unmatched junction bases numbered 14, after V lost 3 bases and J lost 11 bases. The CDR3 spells CASSWEGPGMSKQFF. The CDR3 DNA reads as TGTGCCAGCAGCTGGGAGGGGCCAGGTATGAGTAAGCAGTTCTTC.

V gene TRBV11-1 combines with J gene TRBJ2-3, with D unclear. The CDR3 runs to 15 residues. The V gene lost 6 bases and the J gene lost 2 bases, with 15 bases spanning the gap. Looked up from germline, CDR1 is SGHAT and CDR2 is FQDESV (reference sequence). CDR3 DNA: TGTGCCAGCAGTTCTTACCGGCCCCTCACAGATACGCAGTATTTT. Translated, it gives CASSSYRPLTDTQYF.

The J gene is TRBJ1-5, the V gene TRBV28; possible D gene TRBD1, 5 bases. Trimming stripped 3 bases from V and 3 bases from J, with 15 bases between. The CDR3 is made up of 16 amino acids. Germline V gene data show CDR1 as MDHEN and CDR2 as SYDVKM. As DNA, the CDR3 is TGTGCCAGCAGTTTGGGTTTTGGGGGGGTCAATCAGCCCCAGCATTTT. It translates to CASSLGFGGVNQPQHF.